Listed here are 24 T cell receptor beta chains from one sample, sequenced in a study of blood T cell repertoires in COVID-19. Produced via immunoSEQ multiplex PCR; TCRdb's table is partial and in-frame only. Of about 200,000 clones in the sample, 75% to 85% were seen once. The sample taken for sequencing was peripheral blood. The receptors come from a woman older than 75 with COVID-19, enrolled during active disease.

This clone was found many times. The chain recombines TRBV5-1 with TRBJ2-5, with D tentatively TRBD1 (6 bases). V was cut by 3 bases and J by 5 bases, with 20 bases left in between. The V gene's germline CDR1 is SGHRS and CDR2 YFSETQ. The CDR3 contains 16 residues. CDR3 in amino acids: CASSSQVRGVVETQYF. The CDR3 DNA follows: TGCGCCAGCAGCTCCCAAGTCAGGGGAGTCGTGGAGACCCAGTACTTC.

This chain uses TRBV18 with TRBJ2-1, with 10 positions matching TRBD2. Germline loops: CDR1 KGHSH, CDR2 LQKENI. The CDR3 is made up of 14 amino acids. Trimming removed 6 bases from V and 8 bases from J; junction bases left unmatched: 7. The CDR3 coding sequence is TGTGCCAGCTCTCCGAGCGGGGGGGCGTATGAGCAGTTCTTC. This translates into CASSPSGGAYEQFF.

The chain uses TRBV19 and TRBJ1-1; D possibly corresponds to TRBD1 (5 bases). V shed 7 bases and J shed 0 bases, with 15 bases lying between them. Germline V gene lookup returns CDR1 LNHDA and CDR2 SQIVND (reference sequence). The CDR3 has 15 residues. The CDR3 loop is CASKDQGYVNTEAFF. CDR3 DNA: TGTGCCAGTAAAGATCAGGGTTACGTGAACACTGAAGCTTTCTTT.

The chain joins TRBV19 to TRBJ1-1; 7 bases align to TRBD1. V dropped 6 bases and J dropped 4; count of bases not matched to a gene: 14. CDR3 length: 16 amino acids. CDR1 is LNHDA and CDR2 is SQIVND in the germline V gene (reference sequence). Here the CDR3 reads CASRNNFDRVGTEAFF. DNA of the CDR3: TGTGCCAGTAGAAACAATTTCGACAGGGTAGGCACTGAAGCTTTCTTT.

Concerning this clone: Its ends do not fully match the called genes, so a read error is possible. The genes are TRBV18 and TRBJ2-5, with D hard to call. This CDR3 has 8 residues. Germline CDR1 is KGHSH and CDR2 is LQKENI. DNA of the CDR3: TGTGCCAGCTCACCGAACAACTTC. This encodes CASSPNNF.

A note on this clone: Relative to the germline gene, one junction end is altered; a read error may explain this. The CDR3 bases are TGTGCCAGCAGCTCGGGACTAAACACTGAAGTTTTCTTT. Residues: CASSSGLNTEVFF. The chain carries TRBV7-9 and TRBJ1-1; TRBD1 might be the D (5 bases). The CDR3 totals 13 residues. Per germline, CDR1 SEHNR and CDR2 FQNEAQ (reference sequence). The full variable domain, with the rest looked up from reference TRBV7-9 and TRBJ1-1, is DTGVSQNPRHKITKRGQNVTFRCDPISEHNRLYWYRQTLGQGPEFLTYFQNEAQLEKSRLLSDRFSAERPKGSFSTLEIQRTEQGDSAMYLCASSSGLNTEVFFGQGTRLTVV.

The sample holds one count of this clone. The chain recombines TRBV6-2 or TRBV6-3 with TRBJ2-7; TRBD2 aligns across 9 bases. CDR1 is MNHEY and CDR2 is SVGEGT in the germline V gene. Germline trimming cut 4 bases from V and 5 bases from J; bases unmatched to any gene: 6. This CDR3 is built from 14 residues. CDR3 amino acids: CASSSIGLANEQYF. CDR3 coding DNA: TGTGCCAGCAGTTCTATCGGACTAGCGAACGAGCAGTACTTC.

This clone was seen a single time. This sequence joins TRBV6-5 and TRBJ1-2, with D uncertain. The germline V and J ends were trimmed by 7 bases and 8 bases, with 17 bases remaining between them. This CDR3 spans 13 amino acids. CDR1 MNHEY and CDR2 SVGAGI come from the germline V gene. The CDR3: CASMTSTGIGYTF. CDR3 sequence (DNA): TGTGCCAGCATGACCAGCACGGGGATCGGCTACACCTTC.

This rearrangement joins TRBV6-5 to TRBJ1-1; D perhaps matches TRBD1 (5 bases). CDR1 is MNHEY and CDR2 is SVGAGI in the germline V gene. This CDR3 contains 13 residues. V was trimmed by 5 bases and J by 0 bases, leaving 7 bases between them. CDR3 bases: TGTGCCAGCAGTCGACAGCTGAACACTGAAGCTTTCTTT. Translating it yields CASSRQLNTEAFF.

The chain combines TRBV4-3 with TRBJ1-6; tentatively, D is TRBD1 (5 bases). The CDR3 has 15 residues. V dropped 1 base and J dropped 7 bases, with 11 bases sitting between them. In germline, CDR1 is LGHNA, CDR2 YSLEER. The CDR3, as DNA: TGCGCCAGCAGCCAAGTTACAGGCAGCAATTCACCCCTCCACTTT. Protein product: CASSQVTGSNSPLHF.

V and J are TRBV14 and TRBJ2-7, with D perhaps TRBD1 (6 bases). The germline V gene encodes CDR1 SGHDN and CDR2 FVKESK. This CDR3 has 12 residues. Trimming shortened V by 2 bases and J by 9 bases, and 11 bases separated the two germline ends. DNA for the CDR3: TGTGCCAGCAGCCAAAGACAGGAATGGCAGTACTTC. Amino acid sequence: CASSQRQEWQYF.

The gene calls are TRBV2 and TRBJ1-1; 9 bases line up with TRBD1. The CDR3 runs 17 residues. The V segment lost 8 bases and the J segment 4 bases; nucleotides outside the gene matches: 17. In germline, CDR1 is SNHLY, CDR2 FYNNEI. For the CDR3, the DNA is TGTGCCAGCGTCGAGAGGACAGGGGTATTGGGTTTCACTGAAGCTTTCTTT. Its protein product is CASVERTGVLGFTEAFF.

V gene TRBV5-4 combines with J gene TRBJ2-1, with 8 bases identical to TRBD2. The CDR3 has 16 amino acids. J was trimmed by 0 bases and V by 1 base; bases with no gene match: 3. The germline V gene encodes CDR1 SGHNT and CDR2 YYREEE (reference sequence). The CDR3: CASSLRAGVSYNEQFF. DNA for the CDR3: TGTGCCAGCAGCTTGAGAGCGGGGGTCTCCTACAATGAGCAGTTCTTC.

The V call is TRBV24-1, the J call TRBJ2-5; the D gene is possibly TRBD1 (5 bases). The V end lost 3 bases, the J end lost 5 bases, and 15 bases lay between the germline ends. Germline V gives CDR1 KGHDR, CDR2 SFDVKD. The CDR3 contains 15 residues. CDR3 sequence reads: CATSDGWAGLETQYF. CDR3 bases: TGTGCCACCAGTGATGGGTGGGCAGGGCTGGAGACCCAGTACTTC.

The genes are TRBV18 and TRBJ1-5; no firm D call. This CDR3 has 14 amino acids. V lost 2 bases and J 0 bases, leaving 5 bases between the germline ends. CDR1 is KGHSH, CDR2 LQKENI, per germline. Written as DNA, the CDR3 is TGTGCCAGCTCACCAGGGCATAGCAATCAGCCCCAGCATTTT. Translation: CASSPGHSNQPQHF. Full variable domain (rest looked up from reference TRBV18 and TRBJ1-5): NAGVMQNPRHLVRRRGQEARLRCSPMKGHSHVYWYRQLPEEGLKFMVYLQKENIIDESGMPKERFSAEFPKEGPSILRIQQVVRGDSAAYFCASSPGHSNQPQHFGDGTRLSIL.

CDR3 DNA sequence: TGTGCCAGCAGCATCGCCGGGACAGGGGACGAGCAGTACTTC. Encoded protein: CASSIAGTGDEQYF. The chain recombines TRBV5-6 with TRBJ2-7, with TRBD1 matching 10 bases. V lost 4 bases to trimming and J lost 5 bases; unmatched junction nucleotides: 6. CDR3 length: 14 amino acids. From germline, CDR1 is SGHDT and CDR2 YYEEEE. The variable domain in full, with the rest retrieved from reference TRBV5-6 and TRBJ2-7, is DAGVTQSPTHLIKTRGQQVTLRCSPKSGHDTVSWYQQALGQGPQFIFQYYEEEERQRGNFPDRFSGHQFPNYSSELNVNALLLGDSALYLCASSIAGTGDEQYFGPGTRLTVT.

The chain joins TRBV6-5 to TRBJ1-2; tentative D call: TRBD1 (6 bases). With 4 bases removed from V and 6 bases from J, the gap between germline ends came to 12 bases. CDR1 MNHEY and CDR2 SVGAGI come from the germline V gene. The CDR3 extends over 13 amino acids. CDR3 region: CASSWGGINGYTF. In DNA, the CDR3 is TGTGCCAGCAGTTGGGGGGGCATCAATGGCTACACCTTC.

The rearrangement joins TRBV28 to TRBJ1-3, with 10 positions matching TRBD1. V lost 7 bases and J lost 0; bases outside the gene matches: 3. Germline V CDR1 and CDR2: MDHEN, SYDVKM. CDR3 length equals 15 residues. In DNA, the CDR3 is TGTGCCAGCATCCGGGACAGGGGCTCTGGAAACACCATATATTTT. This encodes CASIRDRGSGNTIYF.

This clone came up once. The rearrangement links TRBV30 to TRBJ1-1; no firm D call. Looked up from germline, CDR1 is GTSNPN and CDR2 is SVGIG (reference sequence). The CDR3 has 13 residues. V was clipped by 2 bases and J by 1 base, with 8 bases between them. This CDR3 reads CAWSLVGNTEAFF. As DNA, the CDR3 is TGTGCCTGGAGTCTCGTCGGGAACACTGAAGCTTTCTTT.

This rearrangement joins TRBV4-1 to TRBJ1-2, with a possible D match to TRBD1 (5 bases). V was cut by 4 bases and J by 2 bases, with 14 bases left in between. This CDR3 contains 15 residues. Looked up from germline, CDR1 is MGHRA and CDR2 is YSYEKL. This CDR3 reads CASSPSWGENYGYTF. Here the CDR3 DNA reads TGCGCCAGCAGCCCGTCTTGGGGCGAGAACTATGGCTACACCTTC.

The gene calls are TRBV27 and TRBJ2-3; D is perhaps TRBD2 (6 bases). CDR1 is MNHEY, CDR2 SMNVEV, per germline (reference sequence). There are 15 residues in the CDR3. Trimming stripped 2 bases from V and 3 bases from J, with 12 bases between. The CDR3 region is CASSLRGSGTDTQYF. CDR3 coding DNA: TGTGCCAGCAGTTTACGGGGGAGCGGTACAGATACGCAGTATTTT.

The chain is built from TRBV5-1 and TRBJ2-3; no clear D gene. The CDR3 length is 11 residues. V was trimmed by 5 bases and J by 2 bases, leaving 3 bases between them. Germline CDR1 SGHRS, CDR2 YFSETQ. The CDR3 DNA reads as TGCGCCAGCAGTAACACAGATACGCAGTATTTT. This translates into CASSNTDTQYF.

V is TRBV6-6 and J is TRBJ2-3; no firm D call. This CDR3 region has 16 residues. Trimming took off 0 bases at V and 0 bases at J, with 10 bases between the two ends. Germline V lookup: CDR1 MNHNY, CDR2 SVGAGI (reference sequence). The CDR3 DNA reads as TGTGCCAGCAGTTACTCGGCTAGGTCGAGCACAGATACGCAGTATTTT. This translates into CASSYSARSSTDTQYF.

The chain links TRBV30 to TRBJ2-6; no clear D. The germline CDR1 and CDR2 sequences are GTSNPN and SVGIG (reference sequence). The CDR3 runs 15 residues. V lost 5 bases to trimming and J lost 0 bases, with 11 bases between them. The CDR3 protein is CAWLDPNSGANVLTF. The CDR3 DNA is TGTGCCTGGCTAGACCCCAACTCTGGGGCCAACGTCCTGACTTTC.